One sample yielded the 20 T cell receptor beta chains listed below, sequenced in a study of blood T cell repertoires in COVID-19. Assay used: immunoSEQ multiplex PCR; TCRdb lists only in-frame clones, some missing. This table has some 74,000 clones, 80% appearing once. Sequenced sample: peripheral blood. The receptors shown here come from a human donor in a cohort sampled during active COVID-19.

The chain is built from TRBV7-3 and TRBJ1-4, with D perhaps matching TRBD1 (6 bases). The CDR3 has 15 residues. Trimming cost V 0 bases and J 3 bases, with 8 bases left between them. Germline V CDR1 and CDR2: SGHTA, FQGTGA. The CDR3 DNA reads as TGTGCCAGCAGCTTAACGGGGGGGCCTAATGAAAAACTGTTTTTT. Amino acid sequence: CASSLTGGPNEKLFF.

This chain joins TRBV18 and TRBJ2-7, with D uncertain. Trimming shortened V by 4 bases and J by 0 bases, and 4 bases separated the two germline ends. Germline assignment: CDR1 KGHSH and CDR2 LQKENI. This CDR3 has 12 residues. CDR3 amino acids: CASSRSSYEQYV. CDR3 nucleotide sequence: TGTGCCAGCTCACGCAGCTCCTACGAGCAGTACGTC.

Turning to this clone: This may stem from a read error, because a much larger clone lies one nucleotide away. The genes are TRBV25-1 and TRBJ1-2, with 9 bases identical to TRBD1. Germline V CDR1 and CDR2: MGHDK, SYGVNS. Trimming took 5 bases from V and 8 from J; bases not matched to a gene: 9. The CDR3 length is 14 residues. The CDR3 region is CASSSFGQGYGYTF. CDR3 nucleotide sequence: TGTGCCAGCAGTTCTTTTGGACAGGGGTACGGCTACACCTTC.

The chain has TRBV7-6 and TRBJ2-7; the D gene is possibly TRBD1 (6 bases). V dropped 6 bases and J dropped 1 base, with 16 bases sitting between them. CDR1 is SGHVS and CDR2 is FNYEAQ in the germline V gene. The CDR3 runs 15 residues. CDR3 coding DNA: TGTGCCAGCAGGCCCACCACTACAGGGTCCTACGAGCAGTACTTC. Translation gives CASRPTTTGSYEQYF.

V usage is TRBV9 and J usage is TRBJ2-2; TRBD2 agrees at 9 bases. The CDR3 spans 16 residues. CDR1 and CDR2 from the germline V gene are SGDLS and YYNGEE. V was pared by 4 bases and J by 4 bases, with 8 bases of the junction left unmatched. The CDR3 region has the DNA TGTGCCAGCAGCATTCGCGGGGGGGCGGGCACCGGGGAGCTGTTTTTT. Amino acids: CASSIRGGAGTGELFF.

V is TRBV5-6 and J is TRBJ1-3, with D uncertain. Trimming removed 0 bases at V and 0 bases at J, with 4 bases between. The length of the CDR3 is 14 residues. The germline V gene has CDR1 SGHDT and CDR2 YYEEEE. CDR3 residues: CASSLGSSGNTIYF. The DNA of the CDR3 is TGTGCCAGCAGCTTGGGTAGCTCTGGAAACACCATATATTTT.

The rearrangement joins TRBV7-9 to TRBJ2-3; the match to TRBD2 covers 10 bases. Unmatched junction bases numbered 5, after V lost 2 bases and J lost 6 bases. Germline values: CDR1 SEHNR, CDR2 FQNEAQ (reference sequence). The CDR3 contains 15 residues. The CDR3 sequence is CASSLNSGGSDTQYF. CDR3 nucleotide sequence: TGTGCCAGCAGCTTAAATAGCGGGGGGTCGGATACGCAGTATTTT.

The CDR3 protein is CASSLVDWVEQETQYF. Written as DNA, the CDR3 is TGTGCCAGCAGCTTAGTGGACTGGGTGGAGCAAGAGACCCAGTACTTC. The V gene is TRBV7-8, the J gene TRBJ2-5; a possible D gene is TRBD2 (5 bases). V dropped 1 base and J dropped 2 bases, with 14 bases sitting between them. The length of the CDR3 is 16 residues. The germline gives CDR1 SGHVS, CDR2 FQNEAQ.

The chain uses TRBV18 and TRBJ1-1; 8 bases are shared with TRBD1. Germline-derived CDR1 and CDR2 are KGHSH and LQKENI. With V trimmed by 4 bases and J by 6 bases, 7 bases remained unmatched. This CDR3 is built from 14 residues. DNA for the CDR3: TGTGCCAGCTCACGCACGGACAGGGAGGCTGAAGCTTTCTTT. As protein: CASSRTDREAEAFF.

The chain has TRBV7-3 and TRBJ2-6; D unclear. The V and J ends lost 5 bases and 0 bases respectively, with 11 bases between them. Germline lookup yields CDR1 SGHTA and CDR2 FQGTGA. This CDR3 has 16 residues. CDR3 nucleotides: TGTGCCAGCAGCCCCCGCTCGGGCTCTGGGGCCAACGTCCTGACTTTC. Translating it yields CASSPRSGSGANVLTF.

V usage is TRBV30 and J usage is TRBJ2-6; D is unresolved. The V end was cut by 2 bases, the J end by 0 bases, with 17 bases between. The CDR3 runs to 18 residues. Per germline, CDR1 GTSNPN and CDR2 SVGIG (reference sequence). The CDR3 region is CAWSPLGGGISGANVLTF. DNA of the CDR3: TGTGCCTGGAGTCCCTTGGGTGGCGGCATCTCTGGGGCCAACGTCCTGACTTTC.

V gene TRBV4-1 combines with J gene TRBJ2-3; a weak D match, TRBD2 (7 bases). In germline, CDR1 is MGHRA, CDR2 YSYEKL. Trimming removed 0 bases from V and 5 bases from J, with 18 bases in between. The CDR3 runs to 17 residues. CDR3 sequence reads: CASSQDHGGGVRDTQYF. CDR3 bases: TGCGCCAGCAGCCAAGATCACGGCGGGGGCGTACGAGATACGCAGTATTTT.

The sample holds a few counts of this clone. J is TRBJ1-1 and V is TRBV4-2; TRBD1 matches at 11 bases. Germline CDR1 and CDR2: LGHNA and YNFKEQ. CDR3 length: 19 residues. The V segment lost 0 bases and the J segment 1 base; nucleotides outside the gene matches: 10. In DNA form, the CDR3 reads TGTGCCAGCAGCCAAGATAGGACAGGGGGCGGTGATTGGAACACTGAAGCTTTCTTT. Translating it yields CASSQDRTGGGDWNTEAFF.

J is TRBJ2-7 and V is TRBV30; 11 bases fit TRBD2. This CDR3 comprises 14 residues. Trimming cost V 0 bases and J 5 bases; bases outside gene matches: 3. Looked up from germline, CDR1 is GTSNPN and CDR2 is SVGIG (reference sequence). DNA of the CDR3: TGTGCCTGGAGTGTATCTAGCGGGAGGCACGAGCAGTACGTC. Residues: CAWSVSSGRHEQYV.

This clone appeared once. This sequence joins TRBV2 and TRBJ1-3; a weak D match, TRBD1 (5 bases). Trimming removed 9 bases from V and 3 bases from J, with 15 bases in between. Germline V CDR1 and CDR2: SNHLY, FYNNEI. This CDR3 is 14 amino acids long. The CDR3 DNA reads as TGTGCCAGAGGGGAGGGGCAGAGTGGAAACACCATATATTTT. Amino acid sequence: CARGEGQSGNTIYF.

This clone was detected a few times. The chain combines TRBV5-4 with TRBJ2-1; no clear D gene. Germline lookup yields CDR1 SGHNT and CDR2 YYREEE (reference sequence). Trimming took 0 bases from V and 7 from J, leaving 14 bases between them. The CDR3 loop spans 15 amino acids. For the CDR3, the DNA is TGTGCCAGCAGCTTGGTTACCTACGACGGGAATGAGCAGTTCTTC. Translating it yields CASSLVTYDGNEQFF.

The chain employs TRBV28 and TRBJ2-3; TRBD2 aligns across 11 bases. CDR1 is MDHEN, CDR2 SYDVKM, per germline. V shed 5 bases, J shed 5 bases, and the junction held 9 bases outside the gene matches. The CDR3 has 16 amino acids. Written as DNA, the CDR3 is TGTGCCAGCAGTATTAGCGGGGGGGCCTTTGTAGATACGCAGTATTTT. Translated: CASSISGGAFVDTQYF.

The chain combines TRBV6-5 with TRBJ2-6; 8 nucleotides line up with TRBD1. Germline V lookup: CDR1 MNHEY, CDR2 SVGAGI. The ends lost 8 bases at V and 0 bases at J; junction bases unmatched: 3. The CDR3 is 15 amino acids. The CDR3 reads CASEDRGSGANVLTF. CDR3 DNA sequence: TGTGCCAGCGAAGACAGGGGCTCTGGGGCCAACGTCCTGACTTTC.

The V call is TRBV7-9, the J call TRBJ2-3; 9 nucleotides align to TRBD1. CDR1 and CDR2 (germline): SEHNR, FQNEAQ (reference sequence). This CDR3 is built from 15 residues. The V segment lost 7 bases and the J segment 4 bases; nucleotides outside the gene matches: 9. CDR3 region: CASMEQGALADTQYF. DNA for the CDR3: TGTGCCAGCATGGAACAGGGGGCTTTGGCAGATACGCAGTATTTT.

V and J are TRBV23-1 and TRBJ2-7; maybe TRBD2 (5 bases). TRBV23-1 is noted as an ORF with a role that remains uncertain. Trimming cost V 0 bases and J 1 base, with 16 bases left between them. The CDR3 totals 17 residues. Written as DNA, the CDR3 is TGCGCCAGCAGTCAATCTTTGCGGGTCCAGATTTCCTACGAGCAGTACGTC. This codes for CASSQSLRVQISYEQYV.